This T cell receptor beta chain was profiled in a study of shared clonotypes between healthy human individuals. Across the study: CD8 memory received one plate per donor, CD8 naive two, CD4 memory three and CD4 naive three.

The V gene's germline CDR1 is SGHTA and CDR2 FQGNSA. The ends were cut back, 6 bases at V and 9 bases at J, with 20 bases in the middle. The CDR3 loop spans 14 amino acids. Concerning this clone itself: The antigen is not known.

Profiled with immunoSEQ multiplex PCR; TCRdb holds only in-frame clones, not every one. The table has over a million clones, 60% to 80% seen once. Overall study findings and caveats: Read depth was anticipated to influence clonotype sharing among donors.

The sequence came from a man aged 18 to 30 in good health. The specimen sequenced was memory CD4+ T cells sorted from blood. As for subset: CD45RA-negative fraction. The chain joins TRBV7-2 to TRBJ2-5, with D possibly TRBD1 on 6 matching bases. The CDR3 nucleotides read TGTGCCAGCAGTTACGGACCACTACAGGGTTCCCAGTACTTC. Its translation is CASSYGPLQGSQYF.